A selection of T cell receptor beta chains follows, all from one sample in a study of cytomegalovirus exposure and HLA in healthy donors. The method was immunoSEQ multiplex PCR; TCRdb's version includes in-frame clones alone and lacks a portion of them. The repertoire holds about 160,000 clones, with roughly 84% as singletons. The sequenced sample was PBMCs. These receptors all come from a man in his late teens or twenties in good health and CMV-seropositive. CDR3s include the opening cysteine and the closing phenylalanine or tryptophan. D genes are given only for firm matches. Only some rows state a clone size, as once, few, many or a class for expanded clones.

d_gene,abundance,v_gene,j_gene,CDR3aa,CDR3nt
NA,NA,TRBV27,TRBJ2-1,CASSFWQNNEQFF,TGTGCCAGCAGTTTTTGGCAGAACAATGAGCAGTTCTTC
NA,NA,TRBV4-3,TRBJ2-6,CASSQETGSGANVLTF,TGCGCCAGCAGCCAAGAAACGGGTTCTGGGGCCAACGTCCTGACTTTC
NA,NA,TRBV5-1,TRBJ1-4,CASSLGAGTNEKLFF,TGCGCCAGCAGCTTGGGGGCAGGGACTAATGAAAAACTGTTTTTT
TRBD1,NA,TRBV6-5,TRBJ1-3,CASSSDRGPGNTIYF,TGTGCCAGCAGTTCCGACAGGGGTCCCGGAAACACCATATATTTT
TRBD2,NA,TRBV6-5,TRBJ2-7,CASSSRRGGDEQYF,TGTGCCAGCAGTTCGCGAAGGGGAGGGGACGAGCAGTACTTC
TRBD1,NA,TRBV30,TRBJ2-7,CAWSRGQTYEQYF,TGTGCCTGGAGTAGGGGACAGACCTACGAGCAGTACTTC
TRBD1,NA,TRBV7-2,TRBJ1-5,CASSGRQGHQPQHF,TGTGCCAGCAGCGGACGACAGGGGCATCAGCCCCAGCATTTT
TRBD1,NA,TRBV7-6,TRBJ2-2,CASSAGQGGTGELFF,TGTGCCAGCAGCGCCGGACAGGGGGGCACCGGGGAGCTGTTTTTT
TRBD2,NA,TRBV27,TRBJ2-7,CASSFRGGTAIYEQYF,TGTGCCAGCAGTTTTCGGGGGGGGACGGCCATCTACGAGCAGTACTTC
NA,few,TRBV6-1,TRBJ2-3,CASSEARGADTQYF,TGTGCCAGCAGTGAAGCCCGAGGCGCAGATACGCAGTATTTT
NA,NA,TRBV2,TRBJ1-5,CAGSVNYQPQHF,TGTGCCGGCAGTGTTAACTATCAGCCCCAGCATTTT
TRBD1,NA,TRBV6-1,TRBJ2-2,CASSGGQGSGELFF,TGTGCCAGCAGTGGAGGACAGGGGTCCGGGGAGCTGTTTTTT
NA,NA,TRBV30,TRBJ1-4,CAWSADRGTNEKLFF,TGTGCCTGGAGTGCGGATAGGGGGACTAATGAAAAACTGTTTTTT
NA,NA,TRBV7-8,TRBJ2-2,CASSSGSSGFF,TGTGCCAGCAGCAGTGGAAGTTCGGGGTTTTTT
TRBD1,NA,TRBV6-1,TRBJ2-7,CASSDGQGVYEQYF,TGTGCCAGCAGTGACGGACAGGGGGTCTACGAGCAGTACTTC
NA,NA,TRBV4-3,TRBJ1-3,CASSQVGQSAGNTIYF,TGCGCCAGCAGCCAAGTGGGGCAAAGTGCTGGAAACACCATATATTTT
TRBD1,NA,TRBV9,TRBJ2-5,CASSVDGTGGTDRTQYF,TGTGCCAGCAGCGTAGATGGGACAGGGGGCACTGATAGGACCCAGTACTTC
NA,NA,TRBV27,TRBJ2-2,CASKAPGMNTGELFF,TGTGCCAGCAAAGCCCCGGGGATGAACACCGGGGAGCTGTTTTTT
TRBD1,NA,TRBV6-5,TRBJ2-7,CAGGQSTYEQYF,TGTGCCGGGGGACAGAGCACCTACGAGCAGTACTTC
NA,NA,TRBV5-1,TRBJ2-4,CASDKAEFKNSQYF,TGCGCCAGCGACAAAGCGGAATTCAAAAACAGTCAGTACTTC
NA,NA,TRBV27,TRBJ2-7,CASSFVVSDSEQYF,TGTGCCAGCAGTTTCGTGGTTTCGGACTCCGAGCAGTACTTC
TRBD1,NA,TRBV7-3,TRBJ1-1,CASSLKRQGNTEAFF,TGTGCCAGCAGCTTAAAGCGACAGGGCAACACTGAAGCTTTCTTT
TRBD1,NA,TRBV6-4,TRBJ1-6,CASSEQGAANSPLHF,TGTGCCAGCAGTGAACAGGGGGCGGCCAATTCACCCCTCCACTTT
NA,NA,TRBV9,TRBJ2-6,CASSVATGISGANVLTF,TGTGCCAGCAGCGTGGCGACAGGAATCTCTGGGGCCAACGTCCTGACTTTC
NA,NA,TRBV29-1,TRBJ1-2,CSVDLGGDGYTF,TGCAGCGTTGATTTAGGAGGCGACGGCTACACCTTC
TRBD2,NA,TRBV19,TRBJ2-1,CASSILPSGGPYNEQFF,TGTGCCAGTAGTATACTCCCTAGCGGGGGTCCCTACAATGAGCAGTTCTTC
TRBD2,few,TRBV19,TRBJ2-1,CASTPLASGGLRREQFF,TGTGCCAGTACCCCCCTGGCTAGCGGGGGTTTGAGGCGTGAGCAGTTCTTC
NA,NA,TRBV19,TRBJ1-5,CASTLGPAGNQPQHF,TGTGCCAGTACCCTGGGGCCGGCGGGCAATCAGCCCCAGCATTTT
TRBD1,NA,TRBV5-4,TRBJ1-2,CASSLADRRNYGYTF,TGTGCCAGCAGCTTAGCGGACAGGAGGAACTATGGCTACACCTTC
NA,NA,TRBV15,TRBJ1-1,CATSLHGSTEAFF,TGTGCCACCAGCCTCCACGGTTCCACTGAAGCTTTCTTT
NA,NA,TRBV4-2,TRBJ2-7,CASSQEGPIYEQYF,TGTGCCAGCAGCCAAGAGGGCCCGATTTACGAGCAGTACTTC